This T cell receptor beta chain was captured in a study of T cell responses to AZD1222 COVID-19 vaccine. Clones were sequenced by immunoSEQ multiplex PCR, and TCRdb holds only the in-frame ones, with some missing. In the table there are roughly 97,000 clones, about 89% of which are singletons. In germline, CDR1 is SGHTA, CDR2 FQGNSA. Trimming removed 3 bases from V and 14 bases from J, with 20 bases in between. The CDR3 spans 15 residues. V and J are TRBV7-2 and TRBJ1-6; a weak D match, TRBD1 (5 bases). Sample: peripheral blood, taken on day 0 of AZD1222 vaccination. This clonotype was sampled from an adult in good health. The CDR3 protein is CASSFNDAGRRTLHF. The CDR3 DNA reads as TGTGCCAGCAGCTTCAATGATGCAGGGAGGAGGACCCTCCACTTT.